This T cell receptor beta chain appears in the sequencing data of a study of T cells after yellow fever vaccination. Study-wide results and limits: At around 96% for CD4 and roughly 87% for CD8, most primary-vaccination clones showed up again after the booster.

Germline V gene lookup returns CDR1 SGHNT and CDR2 YYREEE (reference sequence). With 0 bases removed from V and 3 bases from J, the gap between germline ends came to 10 bases. This CDR3 has 14 residues. 5'RACE template switching generated TCR cDNA, adding a universal primer site and UMIs. TCRdb recomputed calls from the 5' RACE reads with MiXCR, one row per CDR3 protein. The profile covers about 350,000 distinct CDR3 sequences, with 8% to 9.5% appearing a single time and around 17% taken by the ten largest. The sample holds a few counts of this clonotype. Antigen specificity is unknown. This TCR was recovered from a man aged 18 to 35 who received the YFV17D yellow fever vaccine. This chain uses TRBV5-4 with TRBJ2-7, with D unclear. Here the sequenced sample was PBMCs, taken more than 35 days after the first yellow fever vaccination. In nucleotides, the CDR3 is TGTGCCAGCAGCTTGGGGGATCGGTACTACGAGCAGTACTTC. Translation: CASSLGDRYYEQYF.